This record concerns one TCR beta chain sequence. The CDR3 covers 11 residues. The V end lost 7 bases, the J end lost 8 bases, and 8 bases lay between the germline ends. The data derive from a study of control samples from healthy donors and cancer patients. The data were produced by immunoSEQ multiplex PCR, yet TCRdb's version contains in-frame clones alone and is incomplete. Of about 170,000 clones listed, roughly 95% are singletons. The sequence was collected from a woman aged 55 to 70 in good health. The sample taken for sequencing was blood. The gene calls are TRBV12-3 or TRBV12-4 and TRBJ1-4; D is unresolved. CDR3 loop: CASNSGEKLFF. The CDR3 DNA is TGTGCCAGCAATAGTGGGGAAAAACTGTTTTTT.